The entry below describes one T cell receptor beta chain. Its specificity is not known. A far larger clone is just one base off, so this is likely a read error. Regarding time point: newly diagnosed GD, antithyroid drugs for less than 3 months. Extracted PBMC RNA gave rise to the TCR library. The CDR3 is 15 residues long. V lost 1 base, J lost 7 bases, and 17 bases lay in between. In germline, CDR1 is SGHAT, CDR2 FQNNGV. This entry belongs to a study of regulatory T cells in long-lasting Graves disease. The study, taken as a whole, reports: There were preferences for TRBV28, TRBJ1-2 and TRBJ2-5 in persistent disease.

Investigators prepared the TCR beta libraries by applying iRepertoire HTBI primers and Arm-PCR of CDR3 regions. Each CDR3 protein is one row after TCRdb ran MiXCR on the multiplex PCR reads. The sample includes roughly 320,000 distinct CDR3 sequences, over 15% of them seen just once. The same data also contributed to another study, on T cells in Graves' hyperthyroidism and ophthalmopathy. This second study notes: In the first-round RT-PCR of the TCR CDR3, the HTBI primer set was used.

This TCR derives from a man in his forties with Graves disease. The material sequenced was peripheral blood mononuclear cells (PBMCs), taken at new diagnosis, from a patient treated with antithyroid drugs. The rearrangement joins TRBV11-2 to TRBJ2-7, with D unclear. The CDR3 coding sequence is TGTGCCAGCAGCTTAGCCAGACTCCCGTGGAATGAGCAGTACTTC. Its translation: CASSLARLPWNEQYF.